Listed below are T cell receptor beta chains from one sample, sequenced in a study of vaccination and CD4 T cells after COVID-19. TCRdb re-called the PCR reads with MiXCR, one entry per CDR3 protein. The sample lists nearly 4,500 distinct CDR3 sequences, roughly 63% occurring once. Their recognized antigens are unknown. Sequencing input: CD4+ T cells from blood, cultured in vitro. All receptors derive from a human donor in good health. CDR3s include the opening cysteine and the closing phenylalanine or tryptophan.

TRBV9	TRBJ1-1	CASSNRDRAYEAFF
TRBV19	TRBJ1-2	CASRRGGQGGYGYTF
TRBV20-1	TRBJ1-1	CSAKGPSNTEAFF
TRBV20-1	TRBJ1-2	CSARDKAGRDHYGYTF
TRBV20-1	TRBJ2-2	CSANGVTADNTGELFF
TRBV27	TRBJ1-6	CASRGFSYNSPLHF
TRBV11-2	TRBJ2-7	CASSLPPGWIETSGRVEDYEQYF
TRBV20-1	TRBJ2-5	CSARDTGLSQETQYF
TRBV19	TRBJ1-5	CASSPRGGRNQPQHF
TRBV20-1	TRBJ2-7	CSARRLAVFAEQYF
TRBV18	TRBJ1-6	CASSLRRENNSPLHF
TRBV19	TRBJ1-6	CASRDRGYNSPLHF
TRBV6-5	TRBJ1-5	CASSYLPQRQGGQPQHF
TRBV25-1	TRBJ1-6	CASSEYRTASNSPLHF
TRBV2	TRBJ2-2	CANTLLDTGELFF
TRBV20-1	TRBJ1-1	CSAVNRAGVDTEAFF
TRBV24-1	TRBJ2-5	CATSDPSGGAGTQYF
TRBV7-2	TRBJ2-7	CASSLEAAELSYEQYF
TRBV6-2/TRBV6-3	TRBJ1-2	CASSHNYGYTF
TRBV20-1	TRBJ1-2	CSARVVGTGGYYGYTF
TRBV6-1	TRBJ1-2	CASSKDREAYGYTF
TRBV5-1	TRBJ2-7	CASTDLQGNEQYF
TRBV7-6	TRBJ1-6	CASSSDRFNNSPLHF
TRBV6-1	TRBJ2-7	CASSEERGLSYEQYF
TRBV15	TRBJ2-2	CATSVRDYGPGELFF
TRBV20-1	TRBJ1-1	CSARVQGSLITFTEAFF
TRBV20-1	TRBJ1-2	CSVAPPLRDRENYGYTF
TRBV19	TRBJ1-5	CASSMGHPDQPQHF
TRBV6-4	TRBJ1-1	CASSGRGQDTEAFF
TRBV20-1	TRBJ2-4	CSARHNLAKNIQYF
TRBV6-2/TRBV6-3	TRBJ2-5	CASSRFLGVLLEETQYF
TRBV19	TRBJ1-2	CASIPPAGYGYTF
TRBV6-1	TRBJ2-7	CASSERGVQQYF
TRBV7-6	TRBJ2-7	CASTHRDRDDEQYF
TRBV6-1	TRBJ1-2	CASSERGRSNYGYTF
TRBV11-1	TRBJ2-3	CASSRAGTRLTDTQYF
TRBV6-1	TRBJ1-5	CASRLRDRNPQHF
TRBV20-1	TRBJ1-4	CSAGDRGSEKLFF
TRBV6-2/TRBV6-3	TRBJ1-6	CASSYKGPLHF
TRBV7-9	TRBJ1-2	CASSDQTSYGYTF
TRBV10-3	TRBJ1-2	CAISEKAGDYGYTF
TRBV20-1	TRBJ1-6	CSARRGAGHLDNSPLHF
TRBV6-1	TRBJ1-1	CASMRMGHRDTEAFF
TRBV11-2	TRBJ1-2	CASSLEWGGNYGYTF
TRBV5-1	TRBJ1-1	CASRFGGTGNTEAFF
TRBV5-5	TRBJ1-6	CASSGGLRAYNSPLHF